This T cell receptor (beta chain) was sequenced for a study of blood T cell repertoires in COVID-19 (dated by TCRdb to 2018 to 2020). Study-wide context: Collaborator samples came from the United States, Italy and Spain and covered acute and convalescent phases of COVID-19. Deeply sampled blood TCRbeta repertoires from subjects exposed to, actively infected with, or recovered from COVID-19 were included in the dataset. The material from the prospective study consisted of cDNA or gDNA derived from T cells, B-cell-depleted T cells, or PBMCs. The samples were drawn from the first 160 participants of the ongoing ImmuneRACE study and from roughly 1,300 subjects provided by 6 global collaborators. The repertoires were released in a freely available public database meant as a resource for research on the immune response to SARS-CoV-2. Sample metadata almost always included a de-identified subject ID, COVID-19 status, age in years and sex. HLA class I and class II types, where available, came from metadata supplied by the sample provider rather than from assay-based typing. Study-wide findings and limitations: The quantity of clinical and demographic metadata differed by source and by participant and was supplied without curation.

On this clone: No cognate antigen has been identified for it. No qualities accompany the bases; no much larger clone lies one base away.

Unmatched junction bases come to 9, with V trimmed by 7 bases and J by 7 bases. Via the germline V gene (reference sequence), CDR1 is LNHDA and CDR2 SQIVND. Including the terminal cysteine and phenylalanine, the CDR3 comprises 13 residues. Left in the record is the CDR3 DNA by itself, 39 bases read in frame from the first base. TCRbeta CDR3 regions were amplified from genomic DNA using the immunoSEQ Assay, a bias-controlled multiplex PCR. For the original study's pipeline: Nucleated cell counts per sample were estimated from amplification of reference gene primers within the assay. Sequence reads were collapsed and filtered to measure the absolute abundance of every unique TCRbeta CDR3 rearrangement. For each sample, productive Simpson clonality was calculated by taking the square root of Simpson's diversity index across productive rearrangements. In its TCRdb copy, this immuneACCESS table keeps in-frame sequences only and misses some clones. Where compared with another copy, unresolved V genes explain less than half of these, and the others have no known cause. D and trimming were read from the DNA, whereas the V and J calls and clone size are those reported in that table. The sample contains approximately 260,000 clones, 80% to 90% of them found a single time. The top ten hold approximately 9.9% of the sample.

Each collaborating institution followed its own protocols to collect whole blood in K2EDTA tubes. Collaborator samples were shipped for TCRbeta analysis as frozen whole blood, isolated PBMCs, or DNA extracted from either sample type. Specimen: peripheral blood. This TCR derives from a woman in her 70s with acute or convalescent COVID-19. The rearranged segments are TRBV19 and TRBJ1-2, with TRBD1 identical over 7 junction bases. The nucleotides are TGTGCCAGTACCGACCGGACAGGATTTGGCTACACCTTC. The translation is CASTDRTGFGYTF.